These T cell receptor beta chains were read from a single sample in a study of blood T cell repertoires in COVID-19. Measured with immunoSEQ multiplex PCR; TCRdb has only the in-frame clones, and not every one. Here the sample spans more than 45,000 clones, 91% being singletons. Sample: peripheral blood. The receptors stem from an older man with active COVID-19. The CDR3 runs from the conserved cysteine through the conserved F or W. The D gene is left open where the match is weak. A clone size is listed for some rows: how often the clone was seen (once, few, many), or a class if it is expanded.

D | J | V | size | CDR3 | DNA
TRBD2 | TRBJ2-5 | TRBV27 | NA | CASSLTSGGQETQYF | TGTGCCAGCAGTTTGACTAGCGGGGGCCAAGAGACCCAGTACTTC
NA | TRBJ2-7 | TRBV7-9 | NA | CASSFYSSYEQYF | TGTGCCAGCAGCTTTTACAGCTCCTACGAGCAGTACTTC
NA | TRBJ1-1 | TRBV2 | few | CASIGGGNTEAFF | TGTGCCAGCATTGGAGGCGGGAACACTGAAGCTTTCTTT
TRBD1 | TRBJ2-7 | TRBV7-8 | NA | CASSLEGTGAYEQYF | TGTGCCAGCAGCTTAGAAGGGACAGGGGCCTACGAGCAGTACTTC
NA | TRBJ1-6 | TRBV7-9 | few | CASSQGQRFSPLHF | TGTGCCAGCAGCCAGGGACAAAGGTTTTCACCCCTCCACTTT
TRBD1 | TRBJ1-5 | TRBV19 | few | CASSIPTGAGQPQHF | TGTGCCAGTAGTATTCCCACAGGGGCGGGGCAGCCCCAGCATTTT
NA | TRBJ2-3 | TRBV18 | NA | CASSPSTPTSTDTQYF | TGTGCCAGCTCACCTAGTACTCCGACTAGCACAGATACGCAGTATTTT
NA | TRBJ1-2 | TRBV27 | once | CASSFAGAANYTF | TGTGCCAGCAGTTTTGCAGGGGCCGCAAACTACACCTTC
NA | TRBJ2-5 | TRBV15 | NA | CATSRDGTEETQYF | TGTGCCACCAGCAGAGACGGGACTGAAGAGACCCAGTACTTC
NA | TRBJ2-3 | TRBV7-8 | NA | CASSAYRTGTDTQYF | TGTGCCAGCAGCGCCTACAGAACGGGCACAGATACGCAGTATTTT
NA | TRBJ1-4 | TRBV27 | NA | CASSLTMSGGAYEKLFF | TGTGCCAGCAGTTTAACTATGTCGGGGGGAGCGTATGAAAAACTGTTTTTT
TRBD1 | TRBJ1-2 | TRBV10-1 | NA | CASSESRQGSYTF | TGCGCCAGCAGTGAGTCCAGACAGGGGAGCTACACCTTC
TRBD1 | TRBJ2-4 | TRBV7-2 | NA | CASSAPDRAVIAKNIQYF | TGTGCCAGCAGCGCCCCGGACAGGGCCGTTATAGCCAAAAACATTCAGTACTTC
TRBD1 | TRBJ2-5 | TRBV6-5 | NA | CASRIRTGQETQYF | TGTGCCAGCAGGATTCGGACAGGGCAGGAGACCCAGTACTTC
TRBD1 | TRBJ2-6 | TRBV6-2/TRBV6-3 | NA | CASSTRQGNFEGANVLTF | TGTGCCAGCAGTACCCGACAGGGTAACTTCGAAGGGGCCAACGTCCTGACTTTC
NA | TRBJ1-3 | TRBV5-1 | NA | CASSLDWGLAGNTIYF | TGCGCCAGCAGCTTGGATTGGGGGCTTGCCGGAAACACCATATATTTT
TRBD2 | TRBJ2-3 | TRBV19 | NA | CASRSRTSGGDTQYF | TGTGCCAGTAGGTCTCGGACTAGCGGGGGGGATACGCAGTATTTT
TRBD2 | TRBJ2-3 | TRBV9 | NA | CASSPGRGARADTQYF | TGTGCCAGCAGCCCTGGGCGGGGGGCCAGGGCAGATACGCAGTATTTT
TRBD1 | TRBJ1-3 | TRBV2 | NA | CASSSGGIGGNTIYF | TGTGCCAGCAGCTCAGGGGGCATCGGTGGAAACACCATATATTTT
TRBD2 | TRBJ2-3 | TRBV7-9 | NA | CASRGLAASYF | TGTGCCAGCAGAGGACTAGCAGCTTCGTATTTT
NA | TRBJ2-3 | TRBV6-5 | NA | CASSLAGAGTDTQYF | TGTGCCAGCAGCCTCGCGGGGGCTGGCACAGATACGCAGTATTTT
TRBD1 | TRBJ1-1 | TRBV19 | NA | CASLGQGSTEAFF | TGTGCCAGCTTGGGACAGGGATCCACTGAAGCTTTCTTT
TRBD2 | TRBJ2-7 | TRBV6-4 | few | CASRYGTRGCEQYF | TGTGCCAGCAGGTACGGGACTAGGGGGTGCGAGCAGTACTTC
TRBD1 | TRBJ1-6 | TRBV5-5 | NA | CASSPGTGNSPLHF | TGTGCCAGCAGCCCCGGGACAGGGAATTCACCCCTCCACTTT
NA | TRBJ2-7 | TRBV10-3 | NA | CAISEGTPISYEQYF | TGTGCCATCAGTGAGGGGACACCGATCTCCTACGAGCAGTACTTC
TRBD1 | TRBJ1-1 | TRBV7-9 | NA | CASSPPDRSTEAFF | TGTGCCAGCAGCCCTCCGGACAGGAGCACTGAAGCTTTCTTT
NA | TRBJ1-1 | TRBV6-5 | NA | CASSLSTNTEAFF | TGTGCCAGCAGTCTGAGTACGAACACTGAAGCTTTCTTT
TRBD2 | TRBJ2-2 | TRBV11-2 | NA | CASSSARLAGTGELFF | TGTGCCAGCAGCTCCGCCCGACTAGCGGGCACCGGGGAGCTGTTTTTT
TRBD1 | TRBJ1-6 | TRBV6-1 | NA | CASSAWATGVSSPLHF | TGTGCCAGCAGTGCTTGGGCGACAGGGGTTAGTTCACCCCTCCACTTT
TRBD1 | TRBJ2-2 | TRBV5-1 | once | CASRAGTGGVGELFF | TGCGCCAGCAGGGCCGGGACAGGGGGCGTCGGGGAGCTGTTTTTT
NA | TRBJ2-7 | TRBV7-2 | NA | CASSLGDTGTYEQYF | TGTGCCAGCAGCCTCGGGGACACAGGGACATACGAGCAGTACTTC
TRBD1 | TRBJ1-1 | TRBV11-2 | few | CASSVRDRVTEAFF | TGTGCCAGCAGCGTCCGGGACAGGGTGACTGAAGCTTTCTTT
NA | TRBJ2-7 | TRBV6-2/TRBV6-3 | NA | CASSYDTPTFYEQYF | TGTGCCAGCAGTTACGACACCCCCACCTTCTACGAGCAGTACTTC
TRBD2 | TRBJ2-3 | TRBV19 | NA | CATGSSRTSGTDTQYF | TGTGCCACAGGCTCCAGTCGGACTAGCGGCACAGATACGCAGTATTTT
NA | TRBJ1-3 | TRBV29-1 | NA | CSVLPGGSGNTIYF | TGCAGCGTTTTACCCGGCGGATCTGGAAACACCATATATTTT
TRBD2 | TRBJ2-3 | TRBV7-8 | NA | CASSPGTSGSTDTQYF | TGTGCCAGCAGCCCAGGGACTAGCGGTAGCACAGATACGCAGTATTTT
NA | TRBJ1-4 | TRBV3-1/TRBV3-2 | NA | CASSQEQITNEKLFF | TGTGCCAGCAGCCAAGAACAGATAACTAATGAAAAACTGTTTTTT
NA | TRBJ1-1 | TRBV12-3/TRBV12-4 | NA | CASSLVEGPAFF | TGTGCCAGCAGTTTAGTGGAGGGACCGGCTTTCTTT
TRBD1 | TRBJ2-1 | TRBV7-9 | NA | CASSGGQGPYNEQFF | TGTGCCAGCAGCGGGGGACAGGGACCTTACAATGAGCAGTTCTTC
NA | TRBJ1-6 | TRBV19 | NA | CASSFPKGRNSPLHF | TGTGCCAGTAGTTTCCCCAAGGGGCGTAATTCACCCCTCCACTTT
NA | TRBJ2-7 | TRBV30 | NA | CAWSVLGGTYEQYF | TGTGCCTGGAGTGTACTAGGGGGTACCTACGAGCAGTACTTC
NA | TRBJ2-2 | TRBV27 | once | CASSLRLEIPGELFF | TGTGCCAGCAGTTTACGGCTAGAGATCCCCGGGGAGCTGTTTTTT
TRBD2 | TRBJ2-5 | TRBV7-9 | NA | CASSLALGGQETQYF | TGTGCCAGCAGCTTAGCGCTCGGGGGGCAAGAGACCCAGTACTTC
NA | TRBJ1-5 | TRBV4-1 | NA | CASSQANQYSNQPQHF | TGCGCCAGCAGCCAAGCGAACCAGTATAGCAATCAGCCCCAGCATTTT
NA | TRBJ2-2 | TRBV7-9 | NA | CASSSRDPKNTGELFF | TGTGCCAGCAGCTCACGGGATCCAAAGAACACCGGGGAGCTGTTTTTT
TRBD1 | TRBJ1-1 | TRBV5-1 | NA | CASRQGARTNTEAFF | TGCGCCAGCAGACAGGGGGCGCGGACGAACACTGAAGCTTTCTTT
NA | TRBJ2-7 | TRBV5-4 | NA | CASSLAGNEQYF | TGTGCCAGCAGCTTGGCAGGGAACGAGCAGTACTTC
TRBD1 | TRBJ1-2 | TRBV29-1 | NA | CSVVGQGGSGYTF | TGCAGCGTGGTGGGACAGGGTGGCTCTGGCTACACCTTC
NA | TRBJ2-3 | TRBV18 | NA | CASSPEDYTFGTDTQYF | TGTGCCAGCTCACCGGAGGACTACACGTTTGGGACAGATACGCAGTATTTT
NA | TRBJ1-4 | TRBV7-5 | NA | CARSLARACGEKLFF | TGTGCCAGAAGCTTAGCCAGGGCTTGTGGTGAAAAACTGTTTTTT
TRBD1 | TRBJ1-1 | TRBV5-1 | NA | CASSSRGTGGEAFF | TGCGCCAGCAGCTCCCGCGGGACAGGGGGTGAAGCTTTCTTT
NA | TRBJ2-7 | TRBV3-1/TRBV3-2 | NA | CASSRIRDNYYEQYF | TGTGCCAGCAGCCGTATCCGGGACAACTACTACGAGCAGTACTTC
NA | TRBJ2-1 | TRBV14 | NA | CASSQAPRGNEQFF | TGTGCCAGCAGCCAGGCCCCGCGAGGCAATGAGCAGTTCTTC
NA | TRBJ1-2 | TRBV29-1 | once | CSVVPGANYGYTF | TGCAGCGTTGTCCCGGGAGCTAACTATGGCTACACCTTC
NA | TRBJ1-2 | TRBV5-6 | NA | CASRSLGAGEGYTF | TGTGCCAGCAGGTCTCTTGGGGCAGGCGAAGGCTACACCTTC
TRBD1 | TRBJ2-1 | TRBV6-1 | NA | CASNPGQGVFEKKFF | TGTGCCAGCAACCCGGGACAGGGGGTTTTTGAGAAGAAGTTCTTC